The 28 T cell receptor beta chains given below trace back to one sample, sequenced in a study of blood T cell repertoires in COVID-19. Using immunoSEQ multiplex PCR, the repertoire was profiled, and TCRdb retains in-frame clones only, with some absent. The repertoire has about 43,000 clones, roughly 82% of them found once; the top ten carry more than 20%. The material sequenced was peripheral blood. The source of these receptors is a woman aged 55-70 years with acute or convalescent COVID-19.

V usage is TRBV29-1 and J usage is TRBJ2-3, with D perhaps TRBD2 (5 bases). V lost 6 bases to trimming and J lost 4 bases, with 11 bases between them. This CDR3 contains 12 residues. CDR1 is SQVTM and CDR2 is ANQGSEA in the germline V gene. The CDR3 bases are TGCAGCGTGAGGGTCTCGGCAGATACGCAGTATTTT. The encoded protein is CSVRVSADTQYF.

The chain joins TRBV6-6 to TRBJ2-1; unclear D gene. This CDR3 contains 13 residues. V lost 10 bases, J lost 6 bases, and 16 bases lay in between. Germline CDR1 and CDR2: MNHNY and SVGAGI (reference sequence). The CDR3 region is CAITSGFGNEQFF. As DNA, the CDR3 is TGTGCCATCACTTCCGGGTTCGGCAATGAGCAGTTCTTC.

J is TRBJ2-3 and V is TRBV24-1, with a weak D call TRBD2 (6 bases). There are 14 residues in the CDR3. The V gene lost 5 bases and the J gene lost 6 bases, with 14 bases spanning the gap. The germline CDR1 and CDR2 sequences are KGHDR and SFDVKD. The CDR3 DNA reads as TGTGCCACCAGTGGCTTCGGGGGAGGTGATACGCAGTATTTT. Its protein is CATSGFGGGDTQYF.

The rearrangement uses TRBV3-1 (or the pseudogene TRBV3-2) and TRBJ1-6, with D possibly being TRBD1 (6 bases). Between the trimmed V and J ends, which lost 3 bases and 9 bases, there was a span of 15 bases. This CDR3 region has 15 residues. CDR1 is LGHDT, CDR2 YNNKEL, per germline (reference sequence). DNA for the CDR3: TGTGCCAGCAGCCACAGTTCGACAGGAGTTTCACCCCTCCACTTT. Translating it yields CASSHSSTGVSPLHF.

The chain combines TRBV19 with TRBJ2-7; D is ambiguous. The CDR3 extends over 13 amino acids. Germline V gene data show CDR1 as LNHDA and CDR2 as SQIVND (reference sequence). Trimming pared 2 bases from V and 7 bases from J, leaving 12 bases between. DNA of the CDR3: TGTGCCAGTAGTATAACGGCCGCGGATGAGCAGTACTTC. Its protein is CASSITAADEQYF. The variable domain in full, with the rest retrieved from reference TRBV19 and TRBJ2-7, is DGGITQSPKYLFRKEGQNVTLSCEQNLNHDAMYWYRQDPGQGLRLIYYSQIVNDFQKGDIAEGYSVSREKKESFPLTVTSAQKNPTAFYLCASSITAADEQYFGPGTRLTVT.

The chain joins TRBV19 to TRBJ2-1; D is perhaps TRBD2 (7 bases). CDR3 length equals 19 residues. CDR1 is LNHDA, CDR2 SQIVND, per germline (reference sequence). With 3 bases removed from V and 0 bases from J, the gap between germline ends came to 21 bases. CDR3 DNA: TGTGCCAGTAGTATTGGGGAGGGGGGGCCGGCTAGCTCCTACAATGAGCAGTTCTTC. Residues: CASSIGEGGPASSYNEQFF.

J is TRBJ1-1 and V is TRBV5-1; TRBD1 is a possible D gene (5 bases). The ends were cut back, 5 bases at V and 6 bases at J, with 20 bases in the middle. There are 15 residues in the CDR3. Looked up from germline, CDR1 is SGHRS and CDR2 is YFSETQ. CDR3 nucleotides: TGCGCCAGCAGGGCGGCAGGAGGGGTTTTGCCTGAAGCTTTCTTT. This codes for CASRAAGGVLPEAFF.

The J gene is TRBJ2-6, the V gene TRBV29-1, with D uncertain. Germline V lookup: CDR1 SQVTM, CDR2 ANQGSEA. The CDR3 has 14 amino acids. The V end lost 2 bases, the J end lost 0 bases, and 5 bases lay between the germline ends. The CDR3 DNA sequence: TGCAGCGTTGAATCAGGCTCTGGGGCCAACGTCCTGACTTTC. It encodes CSVESGSGANVLTF.

This chain uses TRBV4-2 with TRBJ2-7; 9 positions match TRBD2. V gave up 0 bases and J gave up 2 bases; unmatched junction bases: 2. This CDR3 has 15 amino acids. Looked up from germline, CDR1 is LGHNA and CDR2 is YNFKEQ. The CDR3 reads CASSQDPSGAYEQYF. DNA for the CDR3: TGTGCCAGCAGCCAAGATCCTAGCGGGGCCTACGAGCAGTACTTC.

V and J are TRBV3-1 (or the pseudogene TRBV3-2) and TRBJ2-7; TRBD1 matches at 7 bases. In germline, CDR1 is LGHDT, CDR2 YNNKEL (reference sequence). With 4 bases clipped from V and 10 bases from J, the junction kept 7 bases outside the gene matches. CDR3 length: 12 residues. The CDR3 protein is CASSRIGQAQYF. The CDR3 DNA reads as TGTGCCAGCAGCCGTATCGGACAGGCACAGTACTTC.

CDR3 amino acids: CASSPDRGRTGELFF. CDR3 DNA: TGTGCCAGCAGCCCGGACAGGGGGAGGACCGGGGAGCTGTTTTTT. J is TRBJ2-2 and V is TRBV7-3; 10 positions agree with TRBD1. Germline V lookup: CDR1 SGHTA, CDR2 FQGTGA. The CDR3 is made up of 15 amino acids. The V segment lost 5 bases and the J segment 5 bases; nucleotides outside the gene matches: 5.

The CDR3, as DNA: TGTGCCAGCAGCCCGGGGGTGGGGGTTGCTAGTCGTAAGTACTTC. Its translation: CASSPGVGVASRKYF. The chain employs TRBV7-2 and TRBJ2-7, with D perhaps TRBD2 (6 bases). Trimming shortened V by 5 bases and J by 11 bases, and 25 bases separated the two germline ends. Germline V gives CDR1 SGHTA, CDR2 FQGNSA. This CDR3 is built from 15 residues.

This clone was detected once. This sequence joins TRBV5-6 and TRBJ1-5; TRBD1 aligns across 9 bases. Germline loops: CDR1 SGHDT, CDR2 YYEEEE. The CDR3 length is 15 residues. With V trimmed by 3 bases and J by 3 bases, 4 bases remained unmatched. In DNA form, the CDR3 reads TGTGCCAGCAGCTCCGGGGACAGGGACAATCAGCCCCAGCATTTT. Translated: CASSSGDRDNQPQHF.

The sample holds a few counts of this clone. CDR3 sequence (DNA): TGTGCCAGCAGTGTGGCGGGACAGGGGCAAAATGAGCAGTTCTTC. Its protein is CASSVAGQGQNEQFF. The chain carries TRBV25-1 and TRBJ2-1; 10 nucleotides align to TRBD1. The germline gives CDR1 MGHDK, CDR2 SYGVNS. The CDR3 consists of 15 residues. V lost 4 bases and J lost 7; bases outside the gene matches: 7. The whole variable domain, filled in from reference TRBV25-1 and TRBJ2-1, reads EADIYQTPRYLVIGTGKKITLECSQTMGHDKMYWYQQDPGMELHLIHYSYGVNSTEKGDLSSESTVSRIRTEHFPLTLESARPSHTSQYLCASSVAGQGQNEQFFGPGTRLTVL.

A few counts support this clone. The rearrangement uses TRBV27 and TRBJ1-2; D gene unclear. This CDR3 spans 13 amino acids. V lost 3 bases and J lost 8, with 13 bases in between. Germline V CDR1 and CDR2: MNHEY, SMNVEV (reference sequence). DNA for the CDR3: TGTGCCAGCAGTTTGGAGGGAGTCTCCGGCTACACCTTC. The encoded protein is CASSLEGVSGYTF.

This clone was picked up a small number of times. This chain links TRBV6-4 with TRBJ1-1; no reliable D call. The germline V and J ends were trimmed by 6 bases and 3 bases, with 11 bases remaining between them. This CDR3 contains 13 residues. Germline assignment: CDR1 MRHNA and CDR2 SNTAGT. CDR3 region: CASSRNRYTEAFF. The CDR3 nucleotides read TGTGCCAGCAGCCGTAATCGTTACACTGAAGCTTTCTTT.

The chain uses TRBV7-2 and TRBJ2-1; D not resolved. CDR3 length: 16 residues. Between the trimmed V and J ends, which lost 4 bases and 8 bases, there was a span of 21 bases. Per germline, CDR1 SGHTA and CDR2 FQGNSA. CDR3 region: CASSSASTGTWDEQFF. The CDR3 DNA follows: TGTGCCAGCAGCTCCGCCTCGACTGGCACCTGGGATGAGCAGTTCTTC.

V usage is TRBV7-6 and J usage is TRBJ2-2, with 7 bases that match TRBD1. There are 14 residues in the CDR3. The V gene's germline CDR1 is SGHVS and CDR2 FNYEAQ. V dropped 2 bases and J dropped 6; count of bases not matched to a gene: 3. The DNA for the CDR3 is TGTGCCAGCAGCTTAAAAAGGGGGCCCGGGGAGCTGTTTTTT. Translated: CASSLKRGPGELFF.

V gene TRBV7-9 combines with J gene TRBJ2-7; TRBD2 might be the D (6 bases). Germline loops: CDR1 SEHNR, CDR2 FQNEAQ (reference sequence). V was clipped by 1 base and J by 5 bases, with 12 bases between them. The CDR3 is 14 amino acids. The CDR3 loop reads CASSLDGGINEQYF. As DNA, the CDR3 is TGTGCCAGCAGCTTAGATGGGGGGATCAACGAGCAGTACTTC.

In its sample, this clone was seen a few times. The chain has TRBV2 and TRBJ1-6, with D perhaps TRBD1 (5 bases). This CDR3 is 14 amino acids long. CDR1 and CDR2 (germline): SNHLY, FYNNEI. V lost 6 bases, J lost 7 bases, and 13 bases lay in between. This chain's CDR3 is CASSVTAGNSPLHF. The CDR3 region has the DNA TGTGCCAGCAGCGTCACTGCAGGGAATTCACCCCTCCACTTT.

The chain uses TRBV6-1 and TRBJ2-3; D possibly corresponds to TRBD2 (6 bases). Germline CDR1 is MNHNS and CDR2 is SASEGT. CDR3 size: 20 residues. Trimming took 0 bases from V and 2 from J, leaving 24 bases between them. Here the CDR3 reads CASSEAGLRGTQIPTDTQYF. CDR3 nucleotides: TGTGCCAGCAGTGAAGCCGGTCTTCGGGGGACCCAGATACCCACAGATACGCAGTATTTT.

The V and J genes are TRBV19 and TRBJ1-5, with D possibly TRBD1 on 5 matching bases. The CDR3 covers 19 residues. In germline, CDR1 is LNHDA, CDR2 SQIVND (reference sequence). V gave up 7 bases and J gave up 5 bases, with 30 bases separating them. CDR3: CASTQDFDSNQLEDQPQHF. Here the CDR3 DNA reads TGTGCCAGTACCCAAGATTTCGACAGCAACCAGCTTGAGGATCAGCCCCAGCATTTT. Full variable domain (rest looked up from reference TRBV19 and TRBJ1-5): DGGITQSPKYLFRKEGQNVTLSCEQNLNHDAMYWYRQDPGQGLRLIYYSQIVNDFQKGDIAEGYSVSREKKESFPLTVTSAQKNPTAFYLCASTQDFDSNQLEDQPQHFGDGTRLSIL.

The chain joins TRBV6-2 or TRBV6-3 to TRBJ2-7; 12 nucleotides align to TRBD2. Germline V gives CDR1 MNHEY, CDR2 SVGEGT. The CDR3 is made up of 15 amino acids. The trim removed 2 bases at V and 3 bases at J, leaving 2 bases unmatched. CDR3 DNA sequence: TGTGCCAGCAGTTACGGACTAGCGGGGCTCTACGAGCAGTACTTC. Its protein is CASSYGLAGLYEQYF.

The chain links TRBV11-3 to TRBJ2-1; TRBD1 matches at 9 bases. This CDR3 is 16 amino acids long. The germline V gene encodes CDR1 SGHNT and CDR2 YENEEA. Trimming cost V 4 bases and J 8 bases; bases outside gene matches: 12. The CDR3 sequence is CASSSSTGGDRDEQFF. DNA for the CDR3: TGTGCCAGCAGCTCTTCCACAGGGGGCGATCGTGATGAGCAGTTCTTC. The full variable domain, rest sourced from reference TRBV11-3 and TRBJ2-1, is EAGVVQSPRYKIIEKKQPVAFWCNPISGHNTLYWYLQNLGQGPELLIRYENEEAVDDSQLPKDRFSAERLKGVDSTLKIQPAELGDSAVYLCASSSSTGGDRDEQFFGPGTRLTVL.

The V and J genes are TRBV5-6 and TRBJ1-6; D is possibly TRBD1 (5 bases). Trimming removed 6 bases at V and 8 bases at J, with 18 bases between. Germline CDR1 reads SGHDT; CDR2 reads YYEEEE. CDR3 length equals 15 residues. DNA of the CDR3: TGTGCCAGCAAGGATGGCAGGGCCCCTGATTCACCCCTCCACTTT. It translates to CASKDGRAPDSPLHF. The whole variable domain, filled in from reference TRBV5-6 and TRBJ1-6, reads DAGVTQSPTHLIKTRGQQVTLRCSPKSGHDTVSWYQQALGQGPQFIFQYYEEEERQRGNFPDRFSGHQFPNYSSELNVNALLLGDSALYLCASKDGRAPDSPLHFGNGTRLTVT.

The J gene is TRBJ1-6, the V gene TRBV27; D is unresolved. The CDR3 totals 13 residues. CDR1 and CDR2 (germline): MNHEY, SMNVEV (reference sequence). Trimming took off 5 bases at V and 14 bases at J, with 16 bases between the two ends. CDR3 amino acids: CASSPPAGRTLHF. The CDR3 DNA sequence: TGTGCCAGCAGTCCGCCGGCCGGGAGGACCCTCCACTTT.

This clone was counted a few times. The CDR3 DNA sequence: TGTGCCACCAGTGATGGACAGGGCTACGAGCAGTACTTC. This encodes CATSDGQGYEQYF. The chain couples TRBV24-1 to TRBJ2-7; 8 nucleotides match TRBD1. V shed 3 bases and J 3 bases; nucleotides not matched to a gene: 0. Germline V CDR1 and CDR2: KGHDR, SFDVKD. The CDR3 contains 13 residues.

This clone was seen once. The genes are TRBV7-8 and TRBJ1-5, with D unclear. Looked up from germline, CDR1 is SGHVS and CDR2 is FQNEAQ. The CDR3 sequence is 14 residues long. V gave up 0 bases and J gave up 3 bases, with 6 bases separating them. This CDR3 reads CASSLAQNNQPQHF. As DNA, the CDR3 is TGTGCCAGCAGCTTAGCCCAGAACAATCAGCCCCAGCATTTT.